A selection of T cell receptor beta chains follows, all from one sample in a study of blood T cell repertoires in COVID-19. Repertoires were generated with immunoSEQ multiplex PCR, while TCRdb's copy carries only in-frame clones and drops some. In the table there are roughly 210,000 clones, 84% of which are singletons. The specimen sequenced was peripheral blood. These receptors all come from a woman older than 75 with COVID-19, enrolled during active disease. Both conserved end residues are part of each CDR3. D genes are given only for firm matches. Clone sizes are given selectively: once, few, many, or a class where the clone is expanded.

d_gene,abundance,j_gene,v_gene,CDR3nt,CDR3aa
.,.,TRBJ2-7,TRBV18,TGTGCCAGCTCAATCGACAGGAACTACGAGCAGTACTTC,CASSIDRNYEQYF
TRBD2,.,TRBJ2-3,TRBV5-6,TGTGCCAGCGGCGGGGGAATCACAGATACGCAGTATTTT,CASGGGITDTQYF
TRBD2,.,TRBJ2-3,TRBV5-1,TGCGCCAGCAGCTTATACGGGGGGTACACAGATACGCAGTATTTT,CASSLYGGYTDTQYF
.,.,TRBJ1-2,TRBV5-1,TGCGCCAGCAGCAATACAGGGTCCAGGTATGGCTACACCTTC,CASSNTGSRYGYTF
.,.,TRBJ1-1,TRBV2,TGTGCCAGCAGTGTTCGTAGGGAGACGGAAGCTTTCTTT,CASSVRRETEAFF
TRBD1,.,TRBJ1-1,TRBV5-4,TGTGCCAGCAGCAAAGGACAGGAGAGGACTGAAGCTTTCTTT,CASSKGQERTEAFF
TRBD1,.,TRBJ2-5,TRBV11-3,TGTGCCAGCAGCTTAGACCCCCCCGGGACAGTCCCCCAAGAGACCCAGTACTTC,CASSLDPPGTVPQETQYF
TRBD1,.,TRBJ1-2,TRBV19,TGTGCCAGTAGTAGGGACAGGGAAATCTCCGAGTATGGCTACACCTTC,CASSRDREISEYGYTF
TRBD1,.,TRBJ1-4,TRBV2,TGTGCCACCTCCCCTACAGGGGAAGGTGAAAAACTGTTTTTT,CATSPTGEGEKLFF
TRBD2,.,TRBJ2-1,TRBV6-5,TGTGCCAGCAGTTCGTCGGGGGGGATTGTAAATGAGCAGTTCTTC,CASSSSGGIVNEQFF
.,few,TRBJ1-2,TRBV6-6,TGTGCCAGCAGACAGGGTACCTACTACAGTGGCGGCTACACCTTC,CASRQGTYYSGGYTF
.,.,TRBJ1-6,TRBV5-8,TGTGCCAGCAGCGGCGGGGGCAGTTCCCATGAGAAGTATAATTCACCCCTCCACTTT,CASSGGGSSHEKYNSPLHF
.,.,TRBJ2-1,TRBV11-3,TGTGCCAGCAGCTCCAGGGGCCATCCCGTCTCCTTTAATGAGCAGTTCTTC,CASSSRGHPVSFNEQFF
.,.,TRBJ1-2,TRBV25-1,TGTGCCAGCAGTGAATTGGGAGGGAGTACGGTTGGCTACACCTTC,CASSELGGSTVGYTF
.,.,TRBJ1-2,TRBV12-3/TRBV12-4,TGTGCCAGCAGCCGGGAATCCTATGGCTACACCTTC,CASSRESYGYTF
TRBD1,.,TRBJ1-2,TRBV9,TGTGCCAGCAGCATAAGGACAGGGGACTATGGCTACACCTTC,CASSIRTGDYGYTF
.,.,TRBJ2-5,TRBV5-4,TGTGCCAGCAGCTTGCTTGAGACCCAGTACTTC,CASSLLETQYF
.,.,TRBJ1-5,TRBV15,TGTGCCACCACGTCGGGGGGCGGCAATCAGCCCCAGCATTTT,CATTSGGGNQPQHF
TRBD2,few,TRBJ2-7,TRBV19,TGTGCCAGTAGGGCGGGGGAGCTTGGGTCCTACGAGCAGTACTTC,CASRAGELGSYEQYF
.,few,TRBJ1-6,TRBV18,TGTGCCAGCTCCTCCGTCAGGGATTCACCCCTCCACTTT,CASSSVRDSPLHF
.,.,TRBJ1-3,TRBV7-8,TGTGCCAGCAGCTTTGGCAGAATGGGAAACACCATATATTTT,CASSFGRMGNTIYF
TRBD1,.,TRBJ1-1,TRBV5-6,TGTGCCAGCAGCGACAAGGAGGGGGCGTACACTGAAGCTTTCTTT,CASSDKEGAYTEAFF